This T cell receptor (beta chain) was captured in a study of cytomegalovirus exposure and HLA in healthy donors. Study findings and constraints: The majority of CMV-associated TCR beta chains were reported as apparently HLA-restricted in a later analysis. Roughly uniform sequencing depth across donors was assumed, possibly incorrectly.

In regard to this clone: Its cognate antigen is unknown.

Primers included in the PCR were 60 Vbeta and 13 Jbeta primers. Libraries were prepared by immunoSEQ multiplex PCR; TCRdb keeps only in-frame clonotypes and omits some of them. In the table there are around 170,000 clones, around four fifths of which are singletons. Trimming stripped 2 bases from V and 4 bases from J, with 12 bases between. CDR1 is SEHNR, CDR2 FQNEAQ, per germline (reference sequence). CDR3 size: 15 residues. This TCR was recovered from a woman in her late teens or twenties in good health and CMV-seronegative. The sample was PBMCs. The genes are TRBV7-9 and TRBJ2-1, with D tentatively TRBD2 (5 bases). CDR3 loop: CASSLSASRYNEQFF. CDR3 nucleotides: TGTGCCAGCAGCTTATCCGCTAGCCGATACAATGAGCAGTTCTTC.